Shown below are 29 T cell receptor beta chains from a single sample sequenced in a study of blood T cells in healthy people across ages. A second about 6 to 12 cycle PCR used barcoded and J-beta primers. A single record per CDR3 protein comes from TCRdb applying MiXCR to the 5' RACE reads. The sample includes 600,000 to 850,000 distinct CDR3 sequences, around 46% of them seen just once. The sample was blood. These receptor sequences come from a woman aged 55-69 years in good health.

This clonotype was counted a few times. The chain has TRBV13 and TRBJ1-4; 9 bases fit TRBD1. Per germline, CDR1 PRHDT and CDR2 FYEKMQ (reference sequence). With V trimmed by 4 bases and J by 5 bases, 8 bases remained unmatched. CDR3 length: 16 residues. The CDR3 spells CASSSRSGQGNEKLFF. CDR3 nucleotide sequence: TGTGCCAGCAGCTCCAGAAGCGGACAGGGGAATGAAAAACTGTTTTTT.

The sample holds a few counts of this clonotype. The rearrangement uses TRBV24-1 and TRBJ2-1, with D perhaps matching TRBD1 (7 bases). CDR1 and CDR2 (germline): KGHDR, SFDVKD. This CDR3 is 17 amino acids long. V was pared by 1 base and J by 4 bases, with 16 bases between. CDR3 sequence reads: CATSDFGGGDPYNEQFF. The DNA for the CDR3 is TGTGCCACCAGTGATTTTGGAGGGGGCGATCCGTACAATGAGCAGTTCTTC.

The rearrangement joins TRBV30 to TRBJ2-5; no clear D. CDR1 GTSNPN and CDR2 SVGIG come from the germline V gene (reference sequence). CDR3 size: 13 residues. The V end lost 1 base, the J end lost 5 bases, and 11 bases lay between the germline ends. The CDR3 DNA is TGTGCCTGGAGTGCCCTGTCTTCGGAGACCCAGTACTTC. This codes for CAWSALSSETQYF.

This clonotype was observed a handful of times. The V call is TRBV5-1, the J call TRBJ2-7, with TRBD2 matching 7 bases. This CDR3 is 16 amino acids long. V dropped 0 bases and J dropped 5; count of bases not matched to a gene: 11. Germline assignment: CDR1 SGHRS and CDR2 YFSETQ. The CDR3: CASSLVLSSGTNEQYF. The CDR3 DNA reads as TGCGCCAGCAGCTTGGTATTGAGCAGCGGGACCAACGAGCAGTACTTC.

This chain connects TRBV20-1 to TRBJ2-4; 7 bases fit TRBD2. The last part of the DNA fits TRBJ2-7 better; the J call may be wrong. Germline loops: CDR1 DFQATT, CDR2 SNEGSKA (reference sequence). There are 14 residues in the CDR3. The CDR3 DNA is TGCAGTGCTAGAGATGTGGGGACTAATACCGAGCAGTACTTC. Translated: CSARDVGTNTEQYF.

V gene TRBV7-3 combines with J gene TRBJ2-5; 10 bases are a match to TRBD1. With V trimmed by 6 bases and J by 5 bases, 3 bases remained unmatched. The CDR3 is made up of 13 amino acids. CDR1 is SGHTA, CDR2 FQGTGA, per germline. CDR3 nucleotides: TGTGCCAGCAGGACAGGGGGCACGGAGACCCAGTACTTC. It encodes CASRTGGTETQYF.

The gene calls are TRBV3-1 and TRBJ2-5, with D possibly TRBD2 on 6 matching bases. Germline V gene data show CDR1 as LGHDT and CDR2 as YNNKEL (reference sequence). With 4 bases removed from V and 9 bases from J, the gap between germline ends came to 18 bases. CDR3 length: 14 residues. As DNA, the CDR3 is TGTGCCAGCAGCCGAGGAGGGGCACCTGGGGCCCAGTACTTC. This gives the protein CASSRGGAPGAQYF.

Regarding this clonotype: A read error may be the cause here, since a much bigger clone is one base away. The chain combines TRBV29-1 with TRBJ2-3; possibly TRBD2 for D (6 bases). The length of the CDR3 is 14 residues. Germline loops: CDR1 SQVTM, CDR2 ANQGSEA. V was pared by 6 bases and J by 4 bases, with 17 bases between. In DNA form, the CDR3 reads TGCAGCGTCAGCCGGGGGTTACATGCAGATACGCAGTATTTT. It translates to CSVSRGLHADTQYF.

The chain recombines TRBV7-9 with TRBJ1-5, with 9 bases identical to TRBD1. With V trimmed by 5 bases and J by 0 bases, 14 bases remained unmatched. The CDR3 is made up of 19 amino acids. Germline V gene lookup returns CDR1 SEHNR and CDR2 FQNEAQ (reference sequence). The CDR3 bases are TGTGCCAGCAGCACCTGGACAGGGGCGAATTCAGTTAGCAATCAGCCCCAGCATTTT. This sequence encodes CASSTWTGANSVSNQPQHF.

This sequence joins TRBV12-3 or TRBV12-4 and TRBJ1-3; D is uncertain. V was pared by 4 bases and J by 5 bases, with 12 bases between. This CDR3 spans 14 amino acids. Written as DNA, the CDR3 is TGTGCCAGCAGTTATCATCCTACGCGAAACACCATATATTTT. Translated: CASSYHPTRNTIYF.

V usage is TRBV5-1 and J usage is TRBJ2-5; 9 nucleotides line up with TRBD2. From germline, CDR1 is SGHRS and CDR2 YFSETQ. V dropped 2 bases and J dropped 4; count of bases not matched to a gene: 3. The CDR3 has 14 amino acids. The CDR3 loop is CASSLGSGRETQYF. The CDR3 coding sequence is TGCGCCAGCAGCTTAGGTAGCGGGAGAGAGACCCAGTACTTC.

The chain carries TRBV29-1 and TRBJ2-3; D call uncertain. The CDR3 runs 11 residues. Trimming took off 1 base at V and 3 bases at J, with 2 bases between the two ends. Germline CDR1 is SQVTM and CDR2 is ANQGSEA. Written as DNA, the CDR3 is TGCAGCGTTGAAGTGACAGATACGCAGTATTTT. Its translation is CSVEVTDTQYF.

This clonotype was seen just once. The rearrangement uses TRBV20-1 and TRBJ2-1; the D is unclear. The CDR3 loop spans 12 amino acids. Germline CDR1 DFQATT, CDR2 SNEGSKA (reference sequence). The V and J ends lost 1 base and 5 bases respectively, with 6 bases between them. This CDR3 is CSARVKNNEQFF. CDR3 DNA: TGCAGTGCTAGAGTTAAGAACAATGAGCAGTTCTTC.

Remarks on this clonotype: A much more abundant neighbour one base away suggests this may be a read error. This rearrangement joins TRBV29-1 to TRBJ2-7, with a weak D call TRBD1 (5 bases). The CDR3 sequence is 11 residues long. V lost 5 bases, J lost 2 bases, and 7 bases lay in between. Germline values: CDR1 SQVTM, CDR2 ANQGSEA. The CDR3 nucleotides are TGCAGCGTTCAGGGCACCTACGAGCAGTACTTC. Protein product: CSVQGTYEQYF.

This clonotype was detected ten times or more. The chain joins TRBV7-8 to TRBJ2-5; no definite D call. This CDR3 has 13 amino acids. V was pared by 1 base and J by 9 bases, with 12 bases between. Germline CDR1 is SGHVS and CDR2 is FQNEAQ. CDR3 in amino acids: CASSLGRKPSQYF. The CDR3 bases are TGTGCCAGCAGCTTAGGCCGGAAGCCCTCCCAGTACTTC.

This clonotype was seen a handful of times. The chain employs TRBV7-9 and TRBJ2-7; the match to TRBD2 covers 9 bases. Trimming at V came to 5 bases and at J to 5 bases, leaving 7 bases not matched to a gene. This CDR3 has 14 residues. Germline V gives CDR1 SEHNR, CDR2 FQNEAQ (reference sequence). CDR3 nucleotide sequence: TGTGCCAGCAGCCCTTGGCGGGGGGGAGACGAGCAGTACTTC. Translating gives CASSPWRGGDEQYF.

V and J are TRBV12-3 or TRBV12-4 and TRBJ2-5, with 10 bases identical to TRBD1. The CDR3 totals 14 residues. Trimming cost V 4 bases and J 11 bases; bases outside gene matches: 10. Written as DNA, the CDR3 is TGTGCCAGCAGTTCCCTGACAGGGGGCAATGAGCAGTACTTC. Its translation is CASSSLTGGNEQYF.

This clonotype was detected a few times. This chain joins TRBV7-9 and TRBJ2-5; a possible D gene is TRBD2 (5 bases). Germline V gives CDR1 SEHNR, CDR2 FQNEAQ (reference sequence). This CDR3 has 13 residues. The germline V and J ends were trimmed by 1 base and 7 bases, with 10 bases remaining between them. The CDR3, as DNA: TGTGCCAGCAGCTTAGACAATCGGGGGACCCAGTACTTC. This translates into CASSLDNRGTQYF.

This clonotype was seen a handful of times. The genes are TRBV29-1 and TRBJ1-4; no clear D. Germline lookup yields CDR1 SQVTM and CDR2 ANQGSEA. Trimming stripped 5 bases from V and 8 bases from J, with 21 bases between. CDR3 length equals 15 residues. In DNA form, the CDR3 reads TGCAGCGTTTCACAAAACTCGGGCCCCACGGAAAAACTGTTTTTT. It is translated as CSVSQNSGPTEKLFF.

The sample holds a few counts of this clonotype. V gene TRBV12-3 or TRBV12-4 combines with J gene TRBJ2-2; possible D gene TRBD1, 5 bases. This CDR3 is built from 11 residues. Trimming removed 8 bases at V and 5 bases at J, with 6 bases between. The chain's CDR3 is CASQGTGELFF. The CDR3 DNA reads TGTGCCAGCCAGGGAACCGGGGAGCTGTTTTTT.

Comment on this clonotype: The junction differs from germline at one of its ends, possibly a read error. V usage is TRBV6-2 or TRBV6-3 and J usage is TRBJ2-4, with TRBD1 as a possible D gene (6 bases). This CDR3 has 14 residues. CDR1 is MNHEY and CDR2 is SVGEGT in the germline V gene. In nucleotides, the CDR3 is TGTGCCAGCAGGCCCGGGACATTCCCCTACGAGCAGTATTTC. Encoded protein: CASRPGTFPYEQYF.

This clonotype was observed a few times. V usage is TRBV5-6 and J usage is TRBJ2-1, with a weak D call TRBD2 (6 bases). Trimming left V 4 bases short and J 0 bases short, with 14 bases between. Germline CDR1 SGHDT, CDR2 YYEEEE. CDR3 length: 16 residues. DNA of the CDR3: TGTGCCAGCAGCCGGGACTCTTCCCCCTCCTACAATGAGCAGTTCTTC. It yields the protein CASSRDSSPSYNEQFF.

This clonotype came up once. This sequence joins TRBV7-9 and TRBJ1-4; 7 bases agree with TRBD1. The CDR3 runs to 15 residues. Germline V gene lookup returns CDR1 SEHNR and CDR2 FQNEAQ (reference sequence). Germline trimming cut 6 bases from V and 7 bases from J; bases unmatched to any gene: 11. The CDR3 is CASSYSNRGLEKLFF. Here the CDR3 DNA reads TGTGCCAGCAGTTACTCGAATAGGGGGCTTGAAAAACTGTTTTTT.

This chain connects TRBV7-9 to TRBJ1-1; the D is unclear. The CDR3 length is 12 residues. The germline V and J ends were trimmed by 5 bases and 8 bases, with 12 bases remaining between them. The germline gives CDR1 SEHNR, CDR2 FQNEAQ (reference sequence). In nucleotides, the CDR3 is TGTGCCAGCAGCCCCCTCGGAAGGGAAGCTTTCTTT. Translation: CASSPLGREAFF.

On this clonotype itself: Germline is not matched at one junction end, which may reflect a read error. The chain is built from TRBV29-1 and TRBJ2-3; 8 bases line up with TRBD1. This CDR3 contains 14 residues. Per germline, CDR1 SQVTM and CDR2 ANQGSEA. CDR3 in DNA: TGCAGCGTCGGGACAGGTAGTGGCACAGGTACGCAGTATTTT. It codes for CSVGTGSGTGTQYF.

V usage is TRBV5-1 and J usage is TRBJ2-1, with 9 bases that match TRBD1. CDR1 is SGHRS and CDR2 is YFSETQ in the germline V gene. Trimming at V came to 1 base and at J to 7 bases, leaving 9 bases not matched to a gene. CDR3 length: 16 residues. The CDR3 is CASSLSVGQGSNEQFF. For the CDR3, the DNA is TGCGCCAGCAGCTTGTCAGTGGGACAGGGCTCGAATGAGCAGTTCTTC.

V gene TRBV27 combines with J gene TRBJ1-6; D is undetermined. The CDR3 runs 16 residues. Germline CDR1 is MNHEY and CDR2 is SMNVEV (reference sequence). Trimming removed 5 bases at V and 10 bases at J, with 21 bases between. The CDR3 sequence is CASSLDTFYQKSPLHF. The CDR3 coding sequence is TGTGCCAGCAGTCTCGACACGTTTTACCAAAAGTCACCCCTCCACTTT.

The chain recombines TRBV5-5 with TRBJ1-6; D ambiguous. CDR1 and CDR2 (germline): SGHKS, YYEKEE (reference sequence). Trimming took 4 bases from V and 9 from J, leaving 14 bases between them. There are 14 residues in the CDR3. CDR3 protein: CASSVWRPGSPLHF. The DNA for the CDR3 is TGTGCCAGCAGCGTTTGGCGCCCGGGTTCACCCCTCCACTTT. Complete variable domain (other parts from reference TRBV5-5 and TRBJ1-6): DAGVTQSPTHLIKTRGQQVTLRCSPISGHKSVSWYQQVLGQGPQFIFQYYEKEERGRGNFPDRFSARQFPNYSSELNVNALLLGDSALYLCASSVWRPGSPLHFGNGTRLTVT.

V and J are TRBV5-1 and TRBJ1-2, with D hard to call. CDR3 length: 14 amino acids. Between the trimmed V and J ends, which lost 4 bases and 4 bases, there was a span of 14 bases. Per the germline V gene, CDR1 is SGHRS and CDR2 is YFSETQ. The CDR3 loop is CASSPQLTGYGYTF. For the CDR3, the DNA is TGCGCCAGCAGCCCCCAGCTCACGGGCTATGGCTACACCTTC.